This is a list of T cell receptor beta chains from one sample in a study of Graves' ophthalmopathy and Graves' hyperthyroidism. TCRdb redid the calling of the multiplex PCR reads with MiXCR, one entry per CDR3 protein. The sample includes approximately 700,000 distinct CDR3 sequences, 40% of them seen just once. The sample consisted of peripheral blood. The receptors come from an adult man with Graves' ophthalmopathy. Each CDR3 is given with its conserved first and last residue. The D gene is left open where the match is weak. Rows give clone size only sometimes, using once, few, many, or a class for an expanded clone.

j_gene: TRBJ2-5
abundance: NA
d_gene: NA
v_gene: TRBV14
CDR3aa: CASSQLSTEGTQHF
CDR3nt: TGTGCCAGCAGCCAGCTATCGACGGAGGGGACCCAGCACTTC

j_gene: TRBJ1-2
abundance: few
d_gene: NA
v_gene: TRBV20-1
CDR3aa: CSARLGGLYGYTF
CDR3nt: TGCAGTGCTAGGTTAGGGGGTCTCTATGGCTACACCTTC

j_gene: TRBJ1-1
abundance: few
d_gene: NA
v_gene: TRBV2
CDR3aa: CASSQGFGTTNTEAFF
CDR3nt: TGTGCCAGCAGCCAAGGTTTCGGGACAACAAACACTGAAGCTTTCTTT

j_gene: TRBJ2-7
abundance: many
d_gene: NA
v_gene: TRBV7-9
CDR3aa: CASSFSGSEQYF
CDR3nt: TGTGCCAGCAGCTTTTCTGGATCCGAGCAGTACTTC

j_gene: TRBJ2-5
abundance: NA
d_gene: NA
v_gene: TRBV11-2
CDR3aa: CASSFSVDGETQYF
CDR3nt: TGTGCCAGCAGCTTTTCTGTAGATGGAGAGACCCAGTACTTC

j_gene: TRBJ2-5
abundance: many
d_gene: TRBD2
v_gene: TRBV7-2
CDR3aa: CASSPGTSGHPTQYF
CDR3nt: TGTGCCAGCAGCCCAGGGACTAGCGGGCATCCCACCCAGTACTTC

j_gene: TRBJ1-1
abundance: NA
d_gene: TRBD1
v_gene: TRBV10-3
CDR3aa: CAISADRDTEAFF
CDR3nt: TGTGCCATCAGCGCGGACAGGGACACTGAAGCTTTCTTT

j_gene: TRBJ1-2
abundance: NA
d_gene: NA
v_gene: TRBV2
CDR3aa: CASSEARGTSRLYGYTF
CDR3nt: TGTGCCAGCAGTGAAGCCCGAGGGACTTCGAGACTCTATGGCTACACCTTC

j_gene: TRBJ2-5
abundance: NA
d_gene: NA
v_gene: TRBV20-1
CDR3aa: CSAKPGTGTPQETQYF
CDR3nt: TGCAGTGCAAAGCCGGGTACCGGGACACCCCAAGAGACCCAGTACTTC

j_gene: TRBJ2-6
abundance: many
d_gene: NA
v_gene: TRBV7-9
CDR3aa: CASSSLSSGANVLTF
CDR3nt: TGTGCCAGCAGCTCCCTAAGCTCTGGGGCCAACGTCCTGACTTTC

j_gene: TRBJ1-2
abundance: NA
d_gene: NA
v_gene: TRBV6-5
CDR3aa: CASSGTDLYGGYTF
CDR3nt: TGTGCCAGCTCCGGGACCGATCTATATGGTGGCTACACCTTC

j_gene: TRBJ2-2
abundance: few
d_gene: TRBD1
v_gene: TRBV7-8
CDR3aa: CASSPSRGGVIGTGELFF
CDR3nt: TGTGCCAGCAGCCCATCTCGAGGGGGCGTAATTGGCACCGGGGAGCTGTTTTTT

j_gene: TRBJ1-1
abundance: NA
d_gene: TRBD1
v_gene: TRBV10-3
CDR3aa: CAISGQGRYENTEAFF
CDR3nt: TGTGCCATCAGCGGACAGGGGAGATACGAGAACACTGAAGCTTTCTTT

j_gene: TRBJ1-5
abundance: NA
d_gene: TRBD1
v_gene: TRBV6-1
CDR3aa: CASSGVGWGDSQPQHF
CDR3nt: TGTGCCAGCAGTGGAGTCGGATGGGGGGACAGTCAGCCCCAGCATTTT

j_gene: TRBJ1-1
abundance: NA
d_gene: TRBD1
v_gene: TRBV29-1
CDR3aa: CSVGGQGQGAFF
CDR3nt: TGCAGCGTTGGGGGACAGGGCCAAGGAGCTTTCTTT

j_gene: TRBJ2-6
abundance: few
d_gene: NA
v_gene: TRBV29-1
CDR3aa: CSVGGVSYSGANVLTF
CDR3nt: TGCAGCGTTGGCGGGGTTTCCTACTCTGGGGCCAACGTCCTGACTTTC

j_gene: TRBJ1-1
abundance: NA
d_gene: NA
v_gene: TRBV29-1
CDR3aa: CSGFKEGARNTEAFF
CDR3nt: TGCAGCGGATTCAAAGAAGGGGCTCGGAACACTGAAGCTTTCTTT

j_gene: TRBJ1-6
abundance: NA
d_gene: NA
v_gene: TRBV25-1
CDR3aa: CASSQTGSSPLHF
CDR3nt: TGTGCCAGCAGCCAAACAGGGAGTTCACCCCTCCACTTT

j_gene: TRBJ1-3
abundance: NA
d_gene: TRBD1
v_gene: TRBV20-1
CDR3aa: CSARDSMAGGSGNTIYF
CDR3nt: TGCAGTGCTAGAGATTCCATGGCAGGGGGCTCTGGAAACACCATATATTTT

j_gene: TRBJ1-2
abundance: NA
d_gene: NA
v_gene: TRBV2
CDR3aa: CASSEGAGFYGYTF
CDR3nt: TGTGCCAGCAGTGAAGGGGCAGGGTTCTATGGCTACACCTTC

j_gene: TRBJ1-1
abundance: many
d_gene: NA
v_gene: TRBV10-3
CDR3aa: CAISDGGEAFF
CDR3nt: TGTGCCATCAGTGACGGGGGTGAAGCTTTCTTT

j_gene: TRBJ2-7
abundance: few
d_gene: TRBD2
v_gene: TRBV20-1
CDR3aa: CSAREGLARSYEQYF
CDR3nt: TGCAGTGCTAGGGAAGGACTAGCGCGCTCCTACGAGCAGTACTTC

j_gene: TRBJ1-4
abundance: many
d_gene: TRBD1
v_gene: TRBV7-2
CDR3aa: CASSKGQANEKLFF
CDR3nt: TGTGCCAGCAGCAAGGGACAGGCTAATGAAAAACTGTTTTTT

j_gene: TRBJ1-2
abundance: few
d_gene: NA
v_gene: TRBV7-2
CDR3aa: CASSLFGQLNYGYTF
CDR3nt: TGTGCCAGCAGCTTATTCGGCCAGCTAAACTATGGCTACACCTTC

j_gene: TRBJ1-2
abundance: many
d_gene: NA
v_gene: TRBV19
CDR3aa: CASSPGLNYGYTF
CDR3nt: TGTGCCAGTAGCCCGGGACTTAACTATGGCTACACCTTC